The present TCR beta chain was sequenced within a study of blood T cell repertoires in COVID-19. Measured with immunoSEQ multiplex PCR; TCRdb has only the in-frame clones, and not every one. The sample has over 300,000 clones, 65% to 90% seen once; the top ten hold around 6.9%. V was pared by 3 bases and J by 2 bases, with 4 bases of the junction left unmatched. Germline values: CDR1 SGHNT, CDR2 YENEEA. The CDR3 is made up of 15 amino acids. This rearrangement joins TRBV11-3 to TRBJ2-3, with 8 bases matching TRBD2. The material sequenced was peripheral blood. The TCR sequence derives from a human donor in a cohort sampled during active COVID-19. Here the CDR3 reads CASSFSGGTTDTQYF. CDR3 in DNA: TGTGCCAGCAGCTTTTCGGGGGGGACCACAGATACGCAGTATTTT. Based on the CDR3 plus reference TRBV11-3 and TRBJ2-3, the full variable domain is EAGVVQSPRYKIIEKKQPVAFWCNPISGHNTLYWYLQNLGQGPELLIRYENEEAVDDSQLPKDRFSAERLKGVDSTLKIQPAELGDSAVYLCASSFSGGTTDTQYFGPGTRLTVL.